One and the same sample provided the 23 T cell receptor beta chains below, sequenced in a study of glioma-infiltrating T cells after dendritic cell vaccination. Profiled with immunoSEQ multiplex PCR; TCRdb holds only in-frame clones, not every one. The sample includes tens of thousands of clones, about nine tenths seen only once; the top ten take approximately 2%. Time point denoted: after dendritic cell vaccination, including at tumor progression/relapse. The source was blood, collected after dendritic cell vaccination. The source is a human donor with glioblastoma.

The chain combines TRBV11-2 with TRBJ2-3; D is unclear. CDR1 and CDR2 (germline): SGHAT, FQNNGV. This CDR3 has 17 amino acids. Trimming removed 5 bases from V and 3 bases from J, with 21 bases in between. Written as DNA, the CDR3 is TGTGCCAGCAGCCCGCCCCCCCCTCACGTCGGGACAGATACGCAGTATTTT. This translates into CASSPPPPHVGTDTQYF.

This clone was detected only once. The rearrangement joins TRBV27 to TRBJ1-2; 8 bases fit TRBD1. With V trimmed by 3 bases and J by 7 bases, 7 bases remained unmatched. Germline V gene data show CDR1 as MNHEY and CDR2 as SMNVEV (reference sequence). This CDR3 region has 14 residues. In nucleotides, the CDR3 is TGTGCCAGCAGTTTTTTGGCACAGGGGGGTGGCTACACCTTC. It yields the protein CASSFLAQGGGYTF.

This chain links TRBV7-2 with TRBJ2-1; TRBD1 matches at 9 bases. J gave up 7 bases and V 5 bases, and 9 bases lay outside the gene matches. This CDR3 contains 15 residues. Germline V gene lookup returns CDR1 SGHTA and CDR2 FQGNSA. DNA of the CDR3: TGTGCCAGCAGCATACAACAGGGGGCGGGAAATGAGCAGTTCTTC. Residues: CASSIQQGAGNEQFF.

This rearrangement joins TRBV4-2 to TRBJ2-7; 7 bases are shared with TRBD1. Germline V CDR1 and CDR2: LGHNA, YNFKEQ. Trimming removed 1 base from V and 2 bases from J; junction bases left unmatched: 8. This CDR3 has 16 amino acids. The CDR3 protein is CASSQGPGQITYEQYF. The DNA for the CDR3 is TGTGCCAGCAGCCAAGGTCCGGGACAGATAACCTACGAGCAGTACTTC.

V is TRBV19 and J is TRBJ2-3, with TRBD2 identical over 8 bases. The CDR3 is 14 amino acids. Germline trimming cut 1 base from V and 8 bases from J; bases unmatched to any gene: 5. The germline gives CDR1 LNHDA, CDR2 SQIVND (reference sequence). CDR3 in amino acids: CASSIVGLAGTQYF. CDR3 DNA: TGTGCCAGTAGTATAGTTGGGCTAGCGGGTACGCAGTATTTT.

V gene TRBV9 combines with J gene TRBJ1-5; 8 nucleotides line up with TRBD1. The V gene's germline CDR1 is SGDLS and CDR2 YYNGEE. V lost 0 bases and J lost 4; bases outside the gene matches: 0. The length of the CDR3 is 14 residues. CDR3 region: CASSVGTGNQPQHF. Here the CDR3 DNA reads TGTGCCAGCAGCGTAGGGACAGGGAATCAGCCCCAGCATTTT.

V and J are TRBV7-2 and TRBJ2-1; 7 bases match TRBD2. CDR1 and CDR2 from the germline V gene are SGHTA and FQGNSA. CDR3 length equals 14 residues. V dropped 1 base and J dropped 8; count of bases not matched to a gene: 5. This CDR3 is CASSLEGTKDEQFF. Written as DNA, the CDR3 is TGTGCCAGCAGCTTAGAGGGGACTAAAGATGAGCAGTTCTTC.

This clone was counted a few times. This chain joins TRBV19 and TRBJ2-7, with TRBD1 matching over 8 bases. CDR1 and CDR2 (germline): LNHDA, SQIVND (reference sequence). This CDR3 is built from 15 residues. V shed 6 bases, J shed 0 bases, and the junction held 7 bases outside the gene matches. The CDR3 is CASRMTGTGSYEQYF. Written as DNA, the CDR3 is TGTGCCAGTAGAATGACCGGGACAGGCTCCTACGAGCAGTACTTC.

A note on this clone: The junction differs from germline at one of its ends, possibly a read error. This rearrangement joins TRBV2 to TRBJ2-5; 9 positions match TRBD2. Judging by the DNA end, TRBJ2-7 fits better; the J call may be wrong. CDR3 length: 13 amino acids. Per germline, CDR1 SNHLY and CDR2 FYNNEI. CDR3 coding DNA: TGTGCCGGCAGGGGACTAGCACGCGACGAGCAGTACTTC. Translated: CAGRGLARDEQYF.

The gene calls are TRBV4-2 and TRBJ2-7, with D possibly being TRBD2 (5 bases). Germline V gene lookup returns CDR1 LGHNA and CDR2 YNFKEQ. This CDR3 comprises 14 residues. Trimming removed 6 bases at V and 2 bases at J, with 14 bases between. Here the CDR3 DNA reads TGTGCCAGCAGTTCCCTCCAGGAGGCCTACGAGCAGTACTTC. It yields the protein CASSSLQEAYEQYF.

The CDR3 DNA reads TGTGCCAGCAGCGCAACTAGCGTCTCCTACGAGCAGTACTTC. This sequence encodes CASSATSVSYEQYF. The chain is built from TRBV7-9 and TRBJ2-7, with 7 bases lining up with TRBD2. Germline CDR1 is SEHNR and CDR2 is FQNEAQ (reference sequence). V shed 5 bases, J shed 0 bases, and the junction held 4 bases outside the gene matches. The CDR3 runs 14 residues.

The chain couples TRBV10-3 to TRBJ2-5; D perhaps matches TRBD1 (5 bases). CDR3 length: 14 amino acids. Germline-derived CDR1 and CDR2 are ENHRY and SYGVKD. The germline V and J ends were trimmed by 4 bases and 2 bases, with 11 bases remaining between them. The CDR3 coding sequence is TGTGCCATCAGTGGAACAGGAAAGCAAGAGACCCAGTACTTC. Its translation is CAISGTGKQETQYF.

This sequence joins TRBV27 and TRBJ2-1; a possible D gene is TRBD1 (6 bases). This CDR3 spans 16 amino acids. Trimming stripped 5 bases from V and 4 bases from J, with 18 bases between. Germline V gene lookup returns CDR1 MNHEY and CDR2 SMNVEV (reference sequence). CDR3 amino acids: CASSPRGTTSYNEQFF. The CDR3, as DNA: TGTGCCAGCAGTCCAAGGGGGACAACCTCATACAATGAGCAGTTCTTC.

This chain links TRBV28 with TRBJ2-7; 8 bases align to TRBD1. Germline values: CDR1 MDHEN, CDR2 SYDVKM. J gave up 1 base and V 7 bases, and 3 bases lay outside the gene matches. This CDR3 contains 13 residues. CDR3 bases: TGTGCCAGCACGACAGGGGTTTCCTACGAGCAGTACTTC. Its protein is CASTTGVSYEQYF.

This clone was counted once. V gene TRBV9 combines with J gene TRBJ2-2, with a possible D match to TRBD2 (6 bases). Germline V gene sequence: CDR1 SGDLS, CDR2 YYNGEE. CDR3 length: 15 residues. The CDR3 here is CASSPGLGNTGELFF. For the CDR3, the DNA is TGTGCGTCCTCTCCGGGACTCGGGAACACCGGGGAGCTGTTTTTT. The entire variable domain, with the rest obtained from reference TRBV9 and TRBJ2-2, is as follows: DSGVTQTPKHLITATGQRVTLRCSPRSGDLSVYWYQQSLDQGLQFLIQYYNGEERAKGNILERFSAQQFPDLHSELNLSSLELGDSALYFCASSPGLGNTGELFFGEGSRLTVL.

The sample holds one count of this clone. This chain uses TRBV5-1 with TRBJ2-2, with TRBD1 matching over 7 bases. The ends lost 1 base at V and 1 base at J; junction bases unmatched: 4. This CDR3 comprises 16 residues. Per germline, CDR1 SGHRS and CDR2 YFSETQ. CDR3 DNA sequence: TGCGCCAGCAGCTTGCCGGGACAGTTGAACACCGGGGAGCTGTTTTTT. Its translation is CASSLPGQLNTGELFF.

The chain combines TRBV6-5 with TRBJ1-6; D uncertain. V was clipped by 2 bases and J by 12 bases, with 11 bases between them. Germline CDR1 MNHEY, CDR2 SVGAGI. The CDR3 contains 13 residues. The CDR3 reads CASSYAPVQPLHF. The CDR3 region has the DNA TGTGCCAGCAGTTACGCACCGGTCCAACCCCTCCACTTT.

The J gene is TRBJ2-3, the V gene TRBV5-4, with 8 bases that match TRBD2. Per the germline V gene, CDR1 is SGHNT and CDR2 is YYREEE (reference sequence). Trimming cost V 3 bases and J 6 bases; bases outside gene matches: 6. The CDR3 runs to 14 residues. CDR3 region: CASSWGTRSDTQYF. As DNA, the CDR3 is TGTGCCAGCAGCTGGGGGACTAGGTCGGATACGCAGTATTTT.

This sequence joins TRBV6-6 and TRBJ1-5; D is possibly TRBD1 (6 bases). Deletions cut 3 bases from V and 4 bases from J, with 16 bases between. CDR3 length: 16 amino acids. The germline V gene encodes CDR1 MNHNY and CDR2 SVGAGI (reference sequence). The CDR3 loop reads CASSYMRQAANQPQHF. CDR3 bases: TGTGCCAGCAGTTATATGAGACAGGCCGCAAATCAGCCCCAGCATTTT.

The chain carries TRBV12-5 and TRBJ2-7; maybe TRBD2 (5 bases). The germline CDR1 and CDR2 sequences are LGHNT and FRNRAP. Trimming cost V 8 bases and J 7 bases, with 15 bases left between them. The CDR3 is 12 residues long. The chain's CDR3 is CASTGSPGEQYF. The DNA of the CDR3 is TGTGCTAGTACCGGGTCTCCGGGAGAGCAGTACTTC.

V usage is TRBV4-2 and J usage is TRBJ1-3; 9 bases are shared with TRBD1. CDR1 is LGHNA and CDR2 is YNFKEQ in the germline V gene. V lost 4 bases, J lost 0 bases, and 1 base stayed unmatched. This CDR3 has 15 residues. DNA of the CDR3: TGTGCCAGCAGCCCGACAGGGGGCTCTGGAAACACCATATATTTT. Translated, it gives CASSPTGGSGNTIYF.

The chain has TRBV29-1 and TRBJ2-2, with D possibly matching TRBD1 (6 bases). Germline CDR1 and CDR2: SQVTM and ANQGSEA. The CDR3 runs 15 residues. V shed 0 bases and J shed 0 bases, with 8 bases lying between them. This CDR3 reads CSVEDGQTNTGELFF. Written as DNA, the CDR3 is TGCAGCGTTGAAGATGGACAGACGAACACCGGGGAGCTGTTTTTT.

V is TRBV19 and J is TRBJ2-1, with 10 bases matching TRBD2. The V and J ends lost 3 bases and 8 bases, in that order; junction bases with no gene match: 10. Germline V lookup: CDR1 LNHDA, CDR2 SQIVND (reference sequence). The CDR3 is 16 residues long. In nucleotides, the CDR3 is TGTGCCAGTAGTATGGCTAGCGGGAGTAAGGGGGATGAGCAGTTCTTC. Protein product: CASSMASGSKGDEQFF.